This T cell receptor (beta chain) stems from a study of T cells after yellow fever vaccination. General study results and limits: Abundant clonotypes from the bulk population could contaminate FACS-sorted repertoires.

This clonotype was picked up a small number of times. The antigen is not known. CDR3 size: 13 residues. V lost 5 bases and J 6 bases, leaving 14 bases between the germline ends. Germline CDR1 reads SGHTA; CDR2 reads FQGTGA. TCRdb reprocessed the 5' RACE reads via MiXCR and lists one record per CDR3 protein. The sample includes 310,000 or so distinct CDR3 sequences, 6.8% of them seen just once. The sequenced sample was PBMCs, obtained roughly 45 days after the first yellow fever vaccination. The rearrangement links TRBV7-3 to TRBJ2-7; D is unresolved. The receptor's source is a man aged 18 to 29 who received the YFV17D yellow fever vaccine. CDR3 sequence: CASSASRSSEQYF. CDR3 DNA: TGTGCCAGCAGCGCATCGCGGTCCAGCGAGCAGTACTTC.